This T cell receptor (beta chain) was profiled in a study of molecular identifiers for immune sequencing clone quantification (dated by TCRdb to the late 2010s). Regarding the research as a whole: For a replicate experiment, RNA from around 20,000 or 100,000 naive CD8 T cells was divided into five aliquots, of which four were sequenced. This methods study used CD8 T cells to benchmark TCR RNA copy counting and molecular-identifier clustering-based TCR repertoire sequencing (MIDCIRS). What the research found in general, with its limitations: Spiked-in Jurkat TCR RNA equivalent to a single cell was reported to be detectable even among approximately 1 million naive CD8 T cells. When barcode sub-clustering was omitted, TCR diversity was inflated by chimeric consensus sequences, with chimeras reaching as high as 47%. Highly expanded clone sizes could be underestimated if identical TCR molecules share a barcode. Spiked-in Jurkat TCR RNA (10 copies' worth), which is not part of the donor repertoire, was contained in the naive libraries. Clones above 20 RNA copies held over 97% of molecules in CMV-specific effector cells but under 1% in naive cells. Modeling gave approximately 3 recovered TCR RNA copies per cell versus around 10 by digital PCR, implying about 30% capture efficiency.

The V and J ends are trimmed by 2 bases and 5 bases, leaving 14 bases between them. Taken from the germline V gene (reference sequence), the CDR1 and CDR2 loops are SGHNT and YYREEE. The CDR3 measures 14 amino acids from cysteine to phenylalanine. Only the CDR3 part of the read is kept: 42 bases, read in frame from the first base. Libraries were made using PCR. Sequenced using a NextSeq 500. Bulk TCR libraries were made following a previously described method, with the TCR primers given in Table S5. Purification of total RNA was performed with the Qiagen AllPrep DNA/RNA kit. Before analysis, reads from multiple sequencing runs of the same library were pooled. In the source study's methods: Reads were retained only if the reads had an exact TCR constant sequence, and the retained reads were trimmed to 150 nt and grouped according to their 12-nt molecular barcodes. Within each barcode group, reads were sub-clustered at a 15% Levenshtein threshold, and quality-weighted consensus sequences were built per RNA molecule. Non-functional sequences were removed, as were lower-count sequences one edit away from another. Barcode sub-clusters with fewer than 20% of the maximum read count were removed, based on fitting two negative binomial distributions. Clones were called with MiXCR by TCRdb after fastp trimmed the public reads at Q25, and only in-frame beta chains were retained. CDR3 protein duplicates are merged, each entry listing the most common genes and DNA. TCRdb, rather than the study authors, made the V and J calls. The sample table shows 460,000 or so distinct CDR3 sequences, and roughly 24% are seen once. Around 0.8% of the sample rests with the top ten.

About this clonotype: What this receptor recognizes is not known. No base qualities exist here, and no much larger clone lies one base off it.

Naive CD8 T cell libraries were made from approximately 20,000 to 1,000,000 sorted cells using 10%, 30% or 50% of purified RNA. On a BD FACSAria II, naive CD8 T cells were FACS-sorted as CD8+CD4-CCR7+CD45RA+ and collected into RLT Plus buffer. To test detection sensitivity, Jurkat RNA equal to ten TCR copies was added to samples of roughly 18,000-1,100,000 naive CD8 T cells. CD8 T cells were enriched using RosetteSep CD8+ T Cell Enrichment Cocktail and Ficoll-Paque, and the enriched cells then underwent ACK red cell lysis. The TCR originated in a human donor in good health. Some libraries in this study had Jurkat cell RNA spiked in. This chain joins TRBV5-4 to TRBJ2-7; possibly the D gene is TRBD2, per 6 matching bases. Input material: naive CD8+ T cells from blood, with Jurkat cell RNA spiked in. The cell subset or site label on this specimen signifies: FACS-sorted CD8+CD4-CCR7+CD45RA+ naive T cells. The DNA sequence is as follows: TGTGCCAGCAGCTTCCGGGGAGGCGACCACGAGCAGTACTTC. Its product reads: CASSFRGGDHEQYF.